This passage covers 18 T cell receptor beta chains from one sample sequenced in a study of beta chain features in type 1 diabetes. Every bit of the isolated RNA underwent reverse transcription, so sequencing read expressed TCRB transcripts. Measured with immunoSEQ multiplex PCR; TCRdb has only the in-frame clones, and not every one. The data show 53,000 or so clones, 55% to 75% seen once. Findings and limits, study-wide: Moderately but significantly shorter TCRB CDR3s were found in Type 1 diabetes patients in all four CD4+ subsets.

Antigen specificity for these receptors is unknown. Sequencing was carried out using stem cell memory CD4+ T cells from blood. The origin of the receptors is a woman aged 30 to 39 with type 1 diabetes.

The chain carries TRBV28 and TRBJ1-2; D perhaps matches TRBD1 (5 bases). CDR3 size: 11 residues. CDR1 is MDHEN and CDR2 is SYDVKM in the germline V gene. Between the trimmed V and J ends, which lost 6 bases and 7 bases, there was a span of 9 bases. The CDR3 nucleotides are TGTGCCAGCAGATTGGGGGGTGGCTACACCTTC. As protein: CASRLGGGYTF.

The chain employs TRBV7-9 and TRBJ2-1, with D possibly being TRBD2 (6 bases). The V end lost 7 bases, the J end lost 14 bases, and 18 bases lay between the germline ends. The CDR3 has 12 residues. The germline V gene has CDR1 SEHNR and CDR2 FQNEAQ (reference sequence). CDR3 nucleotides: TGTGCCAGCACCGTGCTCCGGGAGCACGAGTTCTTC. Its translation is CASTVLREHEFF.

There are a few counts of this clone. The rearrangement uses TRBV4-1 and TRBJ1-1; D is unclear. CDR1 and CDR2 from the germline V gene are MGHRA and YSYEKL. The ends were cut back, 2 bases at V and 1 base at J, with 8 bases in the middle. The CDR3 is 14 amino acids. The CDR3 loop is CASSQNSGNTEAFF. CDR3 DNA sequence: TGCGCCAGCAGCCAAAATTCAGGGAACACTGAAGCTTTCTTT.

The V gene is TRBV10-2, the J gene TRBJ1-3; TRBD1 is a possible D gene (6 bases). Germline V CDR1 and CDR2: WSHSY, SAAADI. Trimming stripped 10 bases from V and 2 bases from J, with 12 bases between. This CDR3 region has 13 residues. The CDR3 DNA reads as TGCGCCACCAGGGACACCCCTGGAAACACCATATATTTT. This encodes CATRDTPGNTIYF.

The V gene is TRBV18, the J gene TRBJ2-2; TRBD1 aligns across 8 bases. The CDR3 is 15 residues long. J was trimmed by 4 bases and V by 6 bases; bases with no gene match: 7. CDR1 is KGHSH and CDR2 is LQKENI in the germline V gene. DNA of the CDR3: TGTGCCAGCTCTCGCCTGGGACAGGCCACCGGGGAGCTGTTTTTT. Residues: CASSRLGQATGELFF.

The V and J genes are TRBV18 and TRBJ1-2; 7 bases map to TRBD1. Per germline, CDR1 KGHSH and CDR2 LQKENI. This CDR3 spans 15 amino acids. V lost 5 bases to trimming and J lost 4 bases; unmatched junction nucleotides: 10. CDR3 sequence: CASSSQGSPSYGYTF. The CDR3 DNA is TGTGCCAGCTCATCACAGGGGTCCCCCTCCTATGGCTACACCTTC.

J is TRBJ2-7 and V is TRBV5-1; tentative D call: TRBD2 (5 bases). The length of the CDR3 is 14 residues. Germline CDR1 reads SGHRS; CDR2 reads YFSETQ. Trimming took 5 bases from V and 2 from J, leaving 14 bases between them. CDR3 sequence (DNA): TGCGCCAGCAGGTTTGGCGAGGGTCCCTACGAGCAGTACTTC. This translates into CASRFGEGPYEQYF.

V usage is TRBV2 and J usage is TRBJ2-7; 13 bases map to TRBD2. Trimming at V came to 8 bases and at J to 3 bases, leaving 7 bases not matched to a gene. Germline V gives CDR1 SNHLY, CDR2 FYNNEI. The CDR3 sequence is 15 residues long. CDR3 residues: CASDPTSGRVYEQYF. The CDR3, as DNA: TGTGCCAGCGACCCCACTAGCGGGAGGGTCTACGAGCAGTACTTC. Full variable domain (remainder filled in from reference TRBV2 and TRBJ2-7): EPEVTQTPSHQVTQMGQEVILRCVPISNHLYFYWYRQILGQKVEFLVSFYNNEISEKSEIFDDQFSVERPDGSNFTLKIRSTKLEDSAMYFCASDPTSGRVYEQYFGPGTRLTVT.

The chain uses TRBV5-4 and TRBJ2-1, with D possibly TRBD2 on 6 matching bases. With 9 bases removed from V and 0 bases from J, the gap between germline ends came to 13 bases. The CDR3 runs 14 residues. Germline lookup yields CDR1 SGHNT and CDR2 YYREEE (reference sequence). CDR3 DNA: TGTGCCATCCGGGGGTCGAGCTCCTACAATGAGCAGTTCTTC. It encodes CAIRGSSSYNEQFF.

The chain uses TRBV6-1 and TRBJ1-2; D call uncertain. V lost 2 bases, J lost 3 bases, and 7 bases lay in between. Germline-derived CDR1 and CDR2 are MNHNS and SASEGT. The CDR3 is 13 residues long. CDR3 DNA: TGTGCCAGCAGTGAATCCCCATACTATGGCTACACCTTC. It translates to CASSESPYYGYTF.

The rearrangement joins TRBV13 to TRBJ1-1; D not certain. CDR1 PRHDT and CDR2 FYEKMQ come from the germline V gene (reference sequence). The V gene lost 6 bases and the J gene lost 5 bases, with 10 bases spanning the gap. The CDR3 is 12 residues long. DNA for the CDR3: TGTGCCAGCAGTTCCCCCGGGACTGAAGCTTTCTTT. It is translated as CASSSPGTEAFF.

Concerning this clone itself: A junction boundary mismatches the germline segment, possibly from a read error. The chain is built from TRBV5-1 and TRBJ2-5; D not certain. Germline CDR1 reads SGHRS; CDR2 reads YFSETQ. The CDR3 loop spans 12 amino acids. The DNA of the CDR3 is TGCGCCAGCAGCTTAGGCCAAGAGGCCCAGTACTTC. This codes for CASSLGQEAQYF. Based on the CDR3 plus reference TRBV5-1 and TRBJ2-5, the full variable domain is KAGVTQTPRYLIKTRGQQVTLSCSPISGHRSVSWYQQTPGQGLQFLFEYFSETQRNKGNFPGRFSGRQFSNSRSEMNVSTLELGDSALYLCASSLGQEAQYFGPGTRLLVL.

The V and J genes are TRBV11-2 and TRBJ2-6; D perhaps matches TRBD2 (6 bases). This CDR3 is 18 amino acids long. Trimming took off 2 bases at V and 0 bases at J, with 14 bases between the two ends. From germline, CDR1 is SGHAT and CDR2 FQNNGV. DNA of the CDR3: TGTGCCAGCAGCTTACGGTCGTCGACTAGCTCTGGGGCCAACGTCCTGACTTTC. Its translation: CASSLRSSTSSGANVLTF.

This chain uses TRBV7-3 with TRBJ2-1; tentative D call: TRBD2 (6 bases). The CDR3 has 13 residues. The germline V and J ends were trimmed by 3 bases and 6 bases, with 9 bases remaining between them. From germline, CDR1 is SGHTA and CDR2 FQGTGA. The CDR3 bases are TGTGCCAGCAGCTTCGCGGGAATCAATGAGCAGTTCTTC. This gives the protein CASSFAGINEQFF.

This clone was seen a few times. The chain is built from TRBV5-1 and TRBJ1-1; the D gene is possibly TRBD1 (6 bases). The V gene lost 7 bases and the J gene lost 1 base, with 14 bases spanning the gap. Germline CDR1 and CDR2: SGHRS and YFSETQ. This CDR3 contains 14 residues. As DNA, the CDR3 is TGCGCCAGCCGCCGGGACATGGGGAACACTGAAGCTTTCTTT. Its protein is CASRRDMGNTEAFF.

V is TRBV5-4 and J is TRBJ2-4; TRBD2 is a possible D gene (7 bases). Germline V CDR1 and CDR2: SGHNT, YYREEE (reference sequence). Trimming took 4 bases from V and 8 from J, leaving 13 bases between them. This CDR3 is built from 13 residues. CDR3 bases: TGTGCCAGCAGCCCACGAGGGGGGGACATTCAGTACTTC. Residues: CASSPRGGDIQYF.

This clone has only a few counts. The chain links TRBV30 to TRBJ1-1, with TRBD1 identical over 8 bases. Germline loops: CDR1 GTSNPN, CDR2 SVGIG (reference sequence). V was pared by 4 bases and J by 2 bases, with 0 bases of the junction left unmatched. CDR3 size: 12 residues. Written as DNA, the CDR3 is TGTGCCTGGACAGGGGGCAACACTGAAGCTTTCTTT. Protein: CAWTGGNTEAFF.

This clone showed up just once. The chain couples TRBV9 to TRBJ2-7; TRBD2 agrees at 9 bases. The CDR3 loop spans 15 amino acids. With V trimmed by 4 bases and J by 3 bases, 8 bases remained unmatched. The germline V gene encodes CDR1 SGDLS and CDR2 YYNGEE. Here the CDR3 reads CASSRRGSGSYEQYF. DNA of the CDR3: TGTGCCAGCAGCCGGCGGGGTAGCGGGAGCTACGAGCAGTACTTC.